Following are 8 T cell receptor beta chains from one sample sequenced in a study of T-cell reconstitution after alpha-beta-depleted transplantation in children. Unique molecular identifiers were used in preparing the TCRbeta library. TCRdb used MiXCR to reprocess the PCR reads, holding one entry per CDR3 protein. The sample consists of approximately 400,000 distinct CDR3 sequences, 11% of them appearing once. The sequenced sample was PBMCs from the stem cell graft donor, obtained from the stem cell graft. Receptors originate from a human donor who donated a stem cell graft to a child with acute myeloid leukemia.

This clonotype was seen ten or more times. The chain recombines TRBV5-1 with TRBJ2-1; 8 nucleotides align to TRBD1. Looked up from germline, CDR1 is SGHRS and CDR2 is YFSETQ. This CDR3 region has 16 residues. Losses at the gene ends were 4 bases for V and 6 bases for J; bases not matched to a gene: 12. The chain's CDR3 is CASSPHPTGAGNEQFF. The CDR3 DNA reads TGCGCCAGCAGCCCACATCCGACAGGGGCGGGCAATGAGCAGTTCTTC. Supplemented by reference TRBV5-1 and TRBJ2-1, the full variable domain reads KAGVTQTPRYLIKTRGQQVTLSCSPISGHRSVSWYQQTPGQGLQFLFEYFSETQRNKGNFPGRFSGRQFSNSRSEMNVSTLELGDSALYLCASSPHPTGAGNEQFFGPGTRLTVL.

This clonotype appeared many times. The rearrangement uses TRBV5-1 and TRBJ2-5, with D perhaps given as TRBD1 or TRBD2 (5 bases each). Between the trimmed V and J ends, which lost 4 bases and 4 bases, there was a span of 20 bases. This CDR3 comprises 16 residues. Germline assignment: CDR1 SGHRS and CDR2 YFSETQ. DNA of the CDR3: TGCGCCAGCAGCCCCGAAGGGACGTCTCGGGGAGAGACCCAGTACTTC. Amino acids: CASSPEGTSRGETQYF.

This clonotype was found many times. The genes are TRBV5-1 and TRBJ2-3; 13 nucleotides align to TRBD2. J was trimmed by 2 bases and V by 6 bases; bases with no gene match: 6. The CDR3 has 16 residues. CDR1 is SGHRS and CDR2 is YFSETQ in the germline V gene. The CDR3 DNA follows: TGCGCCAGCACCCCTGGGACTAGCGGGGCCACAGATACGCAGTATTTT. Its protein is CASTPGTSGATDTQYF. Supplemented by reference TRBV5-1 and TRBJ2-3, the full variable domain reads KAGVTQTPRYLIKTRGQQVTLSCSPISGHRSVSWYQQTPGQGLQFLFEYFSETQRNKGNFPGRFSGRQFSNSRSEMNVSTLELGDSALYLCASTPGTSGATDTQYFGPGTRLTVL.

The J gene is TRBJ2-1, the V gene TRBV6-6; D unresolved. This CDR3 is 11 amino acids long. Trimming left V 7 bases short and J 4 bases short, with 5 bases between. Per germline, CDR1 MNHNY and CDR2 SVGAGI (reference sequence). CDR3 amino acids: CASTSYNEQFF. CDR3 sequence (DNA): TGTGCCAGCACTTCGTACAATGAGCAGTTCTTC.

The CDR3 sequence is CASSVGLRDTQYF. CDR3 coding DNA: TGTGCCAGCAGCGTCGGTCTGAGAGATACGCAGTATTTT. The chain uses TRBV9 and TRBJ2-3; D not resolved. Trimming stripped 2 bases from V and 5 bases from J, with 9 bases between. The CDR3 runs 13 residues. The germline CDR1 and CDR2 sequences are SGDLS and YYNGEE.

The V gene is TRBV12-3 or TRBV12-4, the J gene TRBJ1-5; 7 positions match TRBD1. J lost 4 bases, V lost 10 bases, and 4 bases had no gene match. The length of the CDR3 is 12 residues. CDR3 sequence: CATNRGNQPQHF. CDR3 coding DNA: TGTGCCACCAACAGGGGAAATCAGCCCCAGCATTTT.

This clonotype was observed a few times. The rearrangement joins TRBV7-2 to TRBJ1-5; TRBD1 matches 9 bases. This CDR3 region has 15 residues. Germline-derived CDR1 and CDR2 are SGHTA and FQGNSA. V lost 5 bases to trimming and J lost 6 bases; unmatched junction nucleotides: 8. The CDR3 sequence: CASSPGTGPGQPQHF. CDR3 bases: TGTGCCAGCAGCCCCGGGACAGGGCCGGGTCAGCCCCAGCATTTT.

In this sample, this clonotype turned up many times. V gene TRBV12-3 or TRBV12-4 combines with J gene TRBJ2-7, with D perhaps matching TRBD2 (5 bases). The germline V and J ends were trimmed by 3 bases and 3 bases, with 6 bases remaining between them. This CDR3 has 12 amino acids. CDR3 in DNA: TGTGCCAGCAGTTTGACTAACTACGAGCAGTACTTC. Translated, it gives CASSLTNYEQYF.